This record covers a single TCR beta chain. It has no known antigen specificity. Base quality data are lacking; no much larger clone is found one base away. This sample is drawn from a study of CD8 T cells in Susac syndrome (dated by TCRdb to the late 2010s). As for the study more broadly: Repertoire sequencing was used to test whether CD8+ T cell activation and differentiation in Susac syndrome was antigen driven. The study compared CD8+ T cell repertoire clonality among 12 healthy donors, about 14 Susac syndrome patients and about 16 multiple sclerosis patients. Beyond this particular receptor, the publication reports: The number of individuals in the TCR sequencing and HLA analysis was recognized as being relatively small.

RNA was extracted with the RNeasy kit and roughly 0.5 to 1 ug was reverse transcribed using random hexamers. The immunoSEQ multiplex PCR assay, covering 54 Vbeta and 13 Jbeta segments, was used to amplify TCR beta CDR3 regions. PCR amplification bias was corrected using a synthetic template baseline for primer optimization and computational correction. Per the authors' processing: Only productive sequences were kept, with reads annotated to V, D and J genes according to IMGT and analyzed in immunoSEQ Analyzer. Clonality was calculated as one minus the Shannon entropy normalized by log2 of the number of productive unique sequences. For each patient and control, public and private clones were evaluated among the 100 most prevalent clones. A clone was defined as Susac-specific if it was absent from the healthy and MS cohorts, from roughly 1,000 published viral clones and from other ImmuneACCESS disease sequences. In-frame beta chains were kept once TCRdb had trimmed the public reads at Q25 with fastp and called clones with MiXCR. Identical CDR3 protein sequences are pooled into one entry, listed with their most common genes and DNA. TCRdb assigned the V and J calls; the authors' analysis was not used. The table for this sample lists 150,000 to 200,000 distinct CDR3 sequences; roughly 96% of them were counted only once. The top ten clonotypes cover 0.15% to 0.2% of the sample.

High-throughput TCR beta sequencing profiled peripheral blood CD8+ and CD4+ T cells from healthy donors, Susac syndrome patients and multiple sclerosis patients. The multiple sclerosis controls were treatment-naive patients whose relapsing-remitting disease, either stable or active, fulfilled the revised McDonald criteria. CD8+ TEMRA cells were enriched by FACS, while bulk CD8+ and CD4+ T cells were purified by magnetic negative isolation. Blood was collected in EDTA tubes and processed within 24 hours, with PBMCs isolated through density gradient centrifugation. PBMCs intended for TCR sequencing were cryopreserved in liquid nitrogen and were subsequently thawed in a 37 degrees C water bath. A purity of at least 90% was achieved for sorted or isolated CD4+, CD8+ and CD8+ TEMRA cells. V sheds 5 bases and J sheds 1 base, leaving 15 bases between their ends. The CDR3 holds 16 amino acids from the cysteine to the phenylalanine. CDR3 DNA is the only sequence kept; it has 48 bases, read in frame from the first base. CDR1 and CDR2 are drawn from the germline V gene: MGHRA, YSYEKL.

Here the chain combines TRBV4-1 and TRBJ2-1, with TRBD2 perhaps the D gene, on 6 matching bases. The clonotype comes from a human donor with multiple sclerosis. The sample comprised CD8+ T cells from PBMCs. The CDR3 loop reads CASSDERATSYNEQFF. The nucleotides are TGCGCCAGCAGCGACGAGCGGGCTACGTCCTACAATGAGCAGTTCTTC.